The 32 T cell receptor beta chains listed next were all sequenced from one sample in a study of technical replicates of blood from several donors. Only in-frame clones appear in the TCRdb table, and some are missing; sequencing was by immunoSEQ multiplex PCR. The table includes 87,000 or so clones, 95% detected once. The sequenced material came from T cells isolated from PBMCs. The origin of the receptors is a human donor in good health.

The J gene is TRBJ1-1, the V gene TRBV6-5; 7 bases fit TRBD1. Germline CDR1 is MNHEY and CDR2 is SVGAGI. Trimming took 4 bases from V and 1 from J; bases not matched to a gene: 3. This CDR3 comprises 14 residues. The CDR3 nucleotides are TGTGCCAGCAGTTGGGGGACAGCGAACACTGAAGCTTTCTTT. This gives the protein CASSWGTANTEAFF.

This chain connects TRBV25-1 to TRBJ1-3; D remains ambiguous. Germline V gene sequence: CDR1 MGHDK, CDR2 SYGVNS. Between the trimmed V and J ends, which lost 0 bases and 4 bases, there was a span of 10 bases. CDR3 size: 15 residues. CDR3 coding DNA: TGTGCCAGCAGTGAATATCGGGGTGAAGGAAACACCATATATTTT. Amino acids: CASSEYRGEGNTIYF.

The chain couples TRBV21-1 to TRBJ1-3. TRBV21-1 is labeled a pseudogene. This CDR3 has 14 residues. CDR3 residues: CARRLLLCGNTIYF. The CDR3, as DNA: TGTGCCAGGCGACTCTTACTCTGTGGAAACACCATATATTTT.

CDR3 in amino acids: CASSLRLAGDTQYF. DNA for the CDR3: TGCGCCAGCAGCTTGCGCCTAGCTGGAGATACGCAGTATTTT. V is TRBV5-1 and J is TRBJ2-3; a possible D gene is TRBD2 (5 bases). The CDR3 has 14 residues. V dropped 1 base and J dropped 5 bases, with 11 bases sitting between them. Germline V lookup: CDR1 SGHRS, CDR2 YFSETQ.

This clone has only one observation. The CDR3 loop is CASSLGIDSYYEQYF. In DNA, the CDR3 is TGTGCCAGCAGCTTAGGGATTGACAGTTACTACGAGCAGTACTTC. The chain joins TRBV11-2 to TRBJ2-7, with a tentative D call TRBD1 (5 bases). Germline V CDR1 and CDR2: SGHAT, FQNNGV. The length of the CDR3 is 15 residues. V was shortened by 1 base and J by 3 bases, with 13 bases between the two germline ends.

This rearrangement joins TRBV19 to TRBJ2-7; D is perhaps TRBD2 (5 bases). V gave up 5 bases and J gave up 3 bases, with 23 bases separating them. The germline gives CDR1 LNHDA, CDR2 SQIVND (reference sequence). The CDR3 length is 17 residues. The CDR3 region has the DNA TGTGCCAGTAGTCCCTTTGTCGGGGAGAGAGGACTCTACGAGCAGTACTTC. It codes for CASSPFVGERGLYEQYF.

The CDR3 is CASSLVDGVETQYF. CDR3 DNA: TGTGCCAGCAGCTTAGTTGACGGGGTTGAGACCCAGTACTTC. The chain links TRBV7-2 to TRBJ2-5; perhaps TRBD2 as D (5 bases). The germline V and J ends were trimmed by 1 base and 5 bases, with 11 bases remaining between them. Germline V gene data show CDR1 as SGHTA and CDR2 as FQGNSA. The CDR3 has 14 amino acids.

The chain links TRBV7-2 to TRBJ1-1; TRBD1 matches at 10 bases. V was clipped by 0 bases and J by 1 base; unmatched bases: 11. The CDR3 extends over 19 amino acids. Looked up from germline, CDR1 is SGHTA and CDR2 is FQGNSA. The CDR3 nucleotides read TGTGCCAGCAGCTTAGCCCCCCCGGGACAGGGGCCCTGGAACACTGAAGCTTTCTTT. This sequence encodes CASSLAPPGQGPWNTEAFF.

V and J are TRBV18 and TRBJ2-7; TRBD1 matches 7 bases. V lost 3 bases to trimming and J lost 0 bases; unmatched junction nucleotides: 2. This CDR3 has 14 residues. Germline V CDR1 and CDR2: KGHSH, LQKENI. The CDR3 DNA reads TGTGCCAGCTCACCGGGACAGTCCTCCTACGAGCAGTACTTC. As protein: CASSPGQSSYEQYF.

This chain connects TRBV10-3 to TRBJ2-3, with TRBD1 matching over 9 bases. The trim removed 8 bases at V and 3 bases at J, leaving 9 bases unmatched. This CDR3 has 15 residues. Germline V lookup: CDR1 ENHRY, CDR2 SYGVKD. The CDR3 here is CAIGSGTGQTDTQYF. CDR3 nucleotide sequence: TGTGCCATCGGCTCCGGGACAGGGCAGACAGATACGCAGTATTTT.

The chain has TRBV5-1 and TRBJ2-3, with a possible D match to TRBD2 (6 bases). The CDR3 has 13 amino acids. Germline V gene sequence: CDR1 SGHRS, CDR2 YFSETQ. V dropped 2 bases and J dropped 3 bases, with 7 bases sitting between them. CDR3 residues: CASSLRETDTQYF. The DNA for the CDR3 is TGCGCCAGCAGCTTACGGGAGACAGATACGCAGTATTTT.

The chain employs TRBV10-3 and TRBJ1-4; a weak D match, TRBD1 (6 bases). This CDR3 region has 15 residues. V was shortened by 0 bases and J by 3 bases, with 8 bases between the two germline ends. Germline V gene sequence: CDR1 ENHRY, CDR2 SYGVKD. CDR3 protein: CAISESGGSNEKLFF. In nucleotides, the CDR3 is TGTGCCATCAGTGAGTCTGGGGGCTCTAATGAAAAACTGTTTTTT.

The rearrangement joins TRBV19 to TRBJ2-1, with 10 bases fitting TRBD2. Germline V gene sequence: CDR1 LNHDA, CDR2 SQIVND (reference sequence). J gave up 5 bases and V 3 bases, and 4 bases lay outside the gene matches. CDR3 size: 15 residues. CDR3 sequence (DNA): TGTGCCAGTAGTATGGTAGCGGGGGGTAACAATGAGCAGTTCTTC. Its protein is CASSMVAGGNNEQFF.

This clone occurred a few times. The chain uses TRBV5-1 and TRBJ1-2; D remains ambiguous. CDR1 and CDR2 from the germline V gene are SGHRS and YFSETQ. Trimming cost V 0 bases and J 1 base, with 7 bases left between them. The CDR3 is 14 residues long. DNA of the CDR3: TGCGCCAGCAGCTTGGATGGCGGTAACTATGGCTACACCTTC. Protein: CASSLDGGNYGYTF.

The CDR3, as DNA: TGTGCCAGCAGGCCGACTCCAAACCCCTACTACGAGCAGTACTTC. It encodes CASRPTPNPYYEQYF. This chain connects TRBV6-5 to TRBJ2-7; no clear D gene. The germline gives CDR1 MNHEY, CDR2 SVGAGI. The CDR3 is 15 residues long. V was clipped by 6 bases and J by 3 bases, with 18 bases between them.

The rearrangement uses TRBV5-6 and TRBJ1-3; D ambiguous. The V end lost 4 bases, the J end lost 4 bases, and 6 bases lay between the germline ends. CDR3 size: 12 residues. Germline-derived CDR1 and CDR2 are SGHDT and YYEEEE. The chain's CDR3 is CASSAGGNTIYF. The CDR3 DNA reads TGTGCCAGCAGCGCGGGAGGAAACACCATATATTTT.

The chain employs TRBV28 and TRBJ2-7; D gene unclear. V shed 6 bases and J shed 0 bases, with 6 bases lying between them. This CDR3 comprises 12 residues. Germline V gene sequence: CDR1 MDHEN, CDR2 SYDVKM. CDR3 sequence reads: CASRSDSYEQYF. In nucleotides, the CDR3 is TGTGCCAGCAGATCAGACTCCTACGAGCAGTACTTC.

The genes are TRBV28 and TRBJ2-7, with D possibly being TRBD2 (6 bases). The CDR3 consists of 17 residues. Germline values: CDR1 MDHEN, CDR2 SYDVKM. Trimming removed 7 bases at V and 5 bases at J, with 27 bases between. CDR3 in amino acids: CASTLAVEGEYFNEQYF. CDR3 coding DNA: TGTGCCAGCACCCTCGCCGTGGAGGGCGAATATTTTAACGAGCAGTACTTC.

The chain carries TRBV19 and TRBJ2-3; weak D call: TRBD1 (5 bases). The germline V gene has CDR1 LNHDA and CDR2 SQIVND (reference sequence). There are 15 residues in the CDR3. V lost 5 bases, J lost 0 bases, and 12 bases lay in between. CDR3 residues: CASSEQVSSTDTQYF. The CDR3, as DNA: TGTGCCAGTAGTGAACAGGTTTCTAGCACAGATACGCAGTATTTT.

V and J are TRBV11-3 and TRBJ2-7, with D perhaps assigned TRBD1 or TRBD2 (6 bases each). Trimming removed 5 bases from V and 6 bases from J, with 17 bases in between. The CDR3 length is 14 residues. The germline V gene has CDR1 SGHNT and CDR2 YENEEA. The CDR3, as DNA: TGTGCCAGCAGCATAGGAGGGGGACAAGGCGAGCAGTACTTC. The encoded protein is CASSIGGGQGEQYF. Looking up the rest from reference TRBV11-3 and TRBJ2-7 gives the full variable domain: EAGVVQSPRYKIIEKKQPVAFWCNPISGHNTLYWYLQNLGQGPELLIRYENEEAVDDSQLPKDRFSAERLKGVDSTLKIQPAELGDSAVYLCASSIGGGQGEQYFGPGTRLTVT.

This rearrangement joins TRBV4-1 to TRBJ1-5, with D hard to call. Germline lookup yields CDR1 MGHRA and CDR2 YSYEKL. This CDR3 has 16 amino acids. Between the trimmed V and J ends, which lost 1 base and 0 bases, there was a span of 10 bases. CDR3 sequence (DNA): TGCGCCAGCAGCCAAGGAGCGCAGTATAGCAATCAGCCCCAGCATTTT. As protein: CASSQGAQYSNQPQHF.

This sequence joins TRBV28 and TRBJ1-4, with D perhaps TRBD1 (6 bases). Germline V lookup: CDR1 MDHEN, CDR2 SYDVKM. V shed 6 bases and J shed 6 bases, with 17 bases lying between them. CDR3 length: 15 amino acids. CDR3 sequence (DNA): TGTGCCAGCAGAGGGGGGGAGAGCCTCCATGAAAAACTGTTTTTT. Residues: CASRGGESLHEKLFF. Complete variable domain (other parts from reference TRBV28 and TRBJ1-4): DVKVTQSSRYLVKRTGEKVFLECVQDMDHENMFWYRQDPGLGLRLIYFSYDVKMKEKGDIPEGYSVSREKKERFSLILESASTNQTSMYLCASRGGESLHEKLFFGSGTQLSVL.

This chain connects TRBV6-1 to TRBJ2-7; D perhaps matches TRBD1 (6 bases). Per the germline V gene, CDR1 is MNHNS and CDR2 is SASEGT. V lost 2 bases and J 2 bases, leaving 10 bases between the germline ends. This CDR3 comprises 14 residues. CDR3 coding DNA: TGTGCCAGCAGTGAACTCGGGACACCCTACGAGCAGTACTTC. Amino acids: CASSELGTPYEQYF.

This rearrangement joins TRBV9 to TRBJ1-1; D is perhaps TRBD1 (5 bases). CDR1 and CDR2 (germline): SGDLS, YYNGEE. Trimming took 4 bases from V and 10 from J, leaving 14 bases between them. This CDR3 is 12 amino acids long. In DNA form, the CDR3 reads TGTGCCAGCAGCCCCCGTACCCAGGGAGCTTTCTTT. Translation: CASSPRTQGAFF.

The rearrangement uses TRBV5-1 and TRBJ1-5, with D possibly matching TRBD1 (6 bases). Per germline, CDR1 SGHRS and CDR2 YFSETQ. V was clipped by 4 bases and J by 7 bases, with 15 bases between them. The CDR3 has 14 amino acids. The CDR3 coding sequence is TGCGCCAGCAGCCCCGGACAGCCTGGGCAGCCCCAGCATTTT. Its translation: CASSPGQPGQPQHF.

This chain links TRBV11-3 with TRBJ1-1; perhaps TRBD1 as D (6 bases). Germline V CDR1 and CDR2: SGHNT, YENEEA. The CDR3 extends over 14 amino acids. The V gene lost 5 bases and the J gene lost 3 bases, with 13 bases spanning the gap. The CDR3 sequence: CASSLNPGDTEAFF. The CDR3 nucleotides are TGTGCCAGCAGCCTGAACCCAGGGGACACTGAAGCTTTCTTT.

The V call is TRBV7-6, the J call TRBJ2-1; TRBD2 agrees at 10 bases. Germline V gene sequence: CDR1 SGHVS, CDR2 FNYEAQ. This CDR3 is 15 amino acids long. The V segment lost 8 bases and the J segment 6 bases; nucleotides outside the gene matches: 10. The CDR3 loop reads CASSLSGRALNEQFF. The CDR3 DNA is TGTGCCAGCTCTCTGAGCGGGAGGGCCCTCAATGAGCAGTTCTTC.

This clone occurred once. This sequence joins TRBV27 and TRBJ2-7; 8 nucleotides line up with TRBD1. Germline V gives CDR1 MNHEY, CDR2 SMNVEV (reference sequence). CDR3 length: 14 amino acids. The V and J ends lost 4 bases and 5 bases, in that order; junction bases with no gene match: 7. Written as DNA, the CDR3 is TGTGCCAGCAGTTCGACTTTCAGGGGGCACGAGCAGTACTTC. It codes for CASSSTFRGHEQYF.

This chain uses TRBV14 with TRBJ2-7, with TRBD1 as a possible D gene (5 bases). CDR1 is SGHDN, CDR2 FVKESK, per germline. Deletions cut 0 bases from V and 3 bases from J, with 15 bases between. The CDR3 runs 16 residues. The CDR3 loop is CASSQDDGANLYEQYF. DNA of the CDR3: TGTGCCAGCAGCCAAGATGATGGGGCCAACCTCTACGAGCAGTACTTC.

The chain combines TRBV25-1 with TRBJ1-1, with no clear D. The CDR3 covers 10 residues. Germline CDR1 and CDR2: MGHDK and SYGVNS. With 3 bases removed from V and 10 bases from J, the gap between germline ends came to 6 bases. Here the CDR3 DNA reads TGTGCCAGCAGTGATTCAGTAGCTTTCTTT. Translating gives CASSDSVAFF.

A single count supports this clone. This chain uses TRBV10-3 with TRBJ2-3, with 7 bases fitting TRBD1. V shed 6 bases, J shed 0 bases, and the junction held 6 bases outside the gene matches. The CDR3 has 15 residues. Germline assignment: CDR1 ENHRY and CDR2 SYGVKD. CDR3 sequence: CAISVGQPSTDTQYF. The CDR3, as DNA: TGTGCCATCAGCGTGGGACAGCCTAGCACAGATACGCAGTATTTT.

The chain is built from TRBV19 and TRBJ2-2; TRBD1 matches 7 bases. J gave up 7 bases and V 8 bases, and 4 bases lay outside the gene matches. This CDR3 contains 12 residues. CDR1 LNHDA and CDR2 SQIVND come from the germline V gene (reference sequence). For the CDR3, the DNA is TGTGCCAGTTGCACAGGGGACGGGGAGCTGTTTTTT. Encoded protein: CASCTGDGELFF.